Shown below are 13 T cell receptor beta chains from a single sample sequenced in a study of blood T cells in healthy people across ages. The use of a sample-barcoded 5' primer and a J-beta primer mix characterized a second PCR of roughly 6 to 11 cycles. TCRdb reanalysed the 5' RACE reads using MiXCR and keeps one entry per CDR3 protein. The table has hundreds of thousands of distinct CDR3 sequences, 40% to 65% seen once. Sequencing was performed on blood. The receptors here all came from a woman aged 80 or older in good health.

V usage is TRBV5-1 and J usage is TRBJ2-1, with D unresolved. The CDR3 has 14 amino acids. Trimming removed 9 bases at V and 4 bases at J, with 17 bases between. CDR1 is SGHRS and CDR2 is YFSETQ in the germline V gene. CDR3 sequence: CATRSLPEYNEQFF. The CDR3 coding sequence is TGCGCCACCAGAAGTCTGCCGGAATACAATGAGCAGTTCTTC.

CDR3 DNA sequence: TGTGCCAGCAGTTCGGGACAAGGCTACCAAGAGACCCAGTACTTC. It codes for CASSSGQGYQETQYF. V is TRBV6-5 and J is TRBJ2-5; possibly TRBD1 for D (6 bases). V lost 4 bases and J 0 bases, leaving 12 bases between the germline ends. Germline V CDR1 and CDR2: MNHEY, SVGAGI. The CDR3 has 15 amino acids.

This clonotype came up many times. V gene TRBV6-5 combines with J gene TRBJ2-3; TRBD2 agrees at 12 bases. V lost 1 base to trimming and J lost 3 bases; unmatched junction nucleotides: 2. From germline, CDR1 is MNHEY and CDR2 SVGAGI. There are 16 residues in the CDR3. The CDR3 region is CASSYLTSGGTDTQYF. The CDR3 DNA reads as TGTGCCAGCAGTTACTTGACTAGCGGGGGAACAGATACGCAGTATTTT.

Details on this clonotype: At one boundary the junction diverges from the germline segment, which might be a read error. This chain links TRBV27 with TRBJ2-1, with 7 nucleotides matching TRBD2. Germline values: CDR1 MNHEY, CDR2 SMNVEV (reference sequence). This CDR3 has 15 amino acids. CDR3 DNA sequence: TGTGCCAGCATGAGGAGCGGGGAAATCTACGATGAGCAGTTCTTC. Its translation is CASMRSGEIYDEQFF.

The chain links TRBV28 to TRBJ2-3, with 9 bases lining up with TRBD1. J was trimmed by 4 bases and V by 3 bases; bases with no gene match: 2. Germline V gene data show CDR1 as MDHEN and CDR2 as SYDVKM. This CDR3 contains 14 residues. The CDR3 coding sequence is TGTGCCAGCAGTTTCGGACAGGGGCCAGATACGCAGTATTTT. It yields the protein CASSFGQGPDTQYF.

This clonotype showed up just a few times. The rearrangement uses TRBV5-1 and TRBJ1-1, with TRBD1 matching 9 bases. Germline-derived CDR1 and CDR2 are SGHRS and YFSETQ. The CDR3 spans 13 residues. Unmatched junction bases numbered 1, after V lost 2 bases and J lost 5 bases. Written as DNA, the CDR3 is TGCGCCAGCAGCTTAGGGACAGGGACTGAAGCTTTCTTT. Its translation is CASSLGTGTEAFF. Looking up the rest from reference TRBV5-1 and TRBJ1-1 gives the full variable domain: KAGVTQTPRYLIKTRGQQVTLSCSPISGHRSVSWYQQTPGQGLQFLFEYFSETQRNKGNFPGRFSGRQFSNSRSEMNVSTLELGDSALYLCASSLGTGTEAFFGQGTRLTVV.

On this clonotype itself: This may be a read error, as it is one base from a much larger clone. V is TRBV19 and J is TRBJ2-1, with D perhaps assigned TRBD1 or TRBD2 (5 bases each). Trimming left V 11 bases short and J 4 bases short, with 18 bases between. The CDR3 runs to 14 residues. CDR1 is LNHDA and CDR2 is SQIVND in the germline V gene (reference sequence). The CDR3 sequence: CAAGTTRLYNEQFF. Here the CDR3 DNA reads TGTGCCGCCGGGACCACCCGTTTATACAATGAGCAGTTCTTC.

This clonotype was found a few times. This chain uses TRBV27 with TRBJ2-1; maybe TRBD1 (5 bases). The length of the CDR3 is 16 residues. From germline, CDR1 is MNHEY and CDR2 SMNVEV (reference sequence). V gave up 6 bases and J gave up 0 bases, with 15 bases separating them. The CDR3 nucleotides read TGTGCCAGCAGCTACAGGACCCATAGCTCCTACAATGAGCAGTTCTTC. Residues: CASSYRTHSSYNEQFF.

The chain has TRBV5-1 and TRBJ2-2, with TRBD1 as a possible D gene (5 bases). The V end was cut by 4 bases, the J end by 0 bases, with 16 bases between. Germline V CDR1 and CDR2: SGHRS, YFSETQ. The CDR3 is made up of 17 amino acids. CDR3 nucleotides: TGCGCCAGCAGCCTTGGGGCGGCAGGGCCGAACACCGGGGAGCTGTTTTTT. It translates to CASSLGAAGPNTGELFF.

This chain links TRBV20-1 with TRBJ2-5; D is perhaps TRBD1 (5 bases). The CDR3 runs 16 residues. Germline CDR1 is DFQATT and CDR2 is SNEGSKA (reference sequence). The V gene lost 0 bases and the J gene lost 3 bases, with 17 bases spanning the gap. The CDR3 nucleotides are TGCAGTGCTAGAGATCCGTCAGGGCCGACCAAAGAGACCCAGTACTTC. Protein product: CSARDPSGPTKETQYF.

Worth noting for this clonotype: Being one base from a much bigger clone, this may be a read error. This chain uses TRBV20-1 with TRBJ2-3, with TRBD2 matching 8 bases. CDR1 and CDR2 from the germline V gene are DFQATT and SNEGSKA (reference sequence). The CDR3 consists of 16 residues. The V segment lost 0 bases and the J segment 0 bases; nucleotides outside the gene matches: 5. The CDR3 loop is CSARDLERGSTDTQYF. The CDR3 DNA reads as TGCAGTGCTAGAGATCTGGAGCGGGGGAGCACAGATACGCAGTATTTT.

This clonotype was detected ten times or more. The chain employs TRBV28 and TRBJ2-5; 8 bases agree with TRBD1. This CDR3 is built from 13 residues. With 6 bases clipped from V and 2 bases from J, the junction kept 2 bases outside the gene matches. Germline V gives CDR1 MDHEN, CDR2 SYDVKM. The CDR3 loop is CASRRTGQETQYF. In nucleotides, the CDR3 is TGTGCCAGCAGAAGGACAGGGCAAGAGACCCAGTACTTC.

This clonotype has just a few counts. The chain is built from TRBV5-1 and TRBJ2-7; 9 nucleotides agree with TRBD2. Germline V CDR1 and CDR2: SGHRS, YFSETQ. The CDR3 length is 18 residues. The trim removed 5 bases at V and 3 bases at J, leaving 18 bases unmatched. DNA for the CDR3: TGCGCCAGCAGAAGGGAAGGTAGCGGGAGTTGGAATAGCTACGAGCAGTACTTC. Translation: CASRREGSGSWNSYEQYF.